The next 22 T cell receptor beta chains were all read from a single sample in a study of blood T cell repertoires in COVID-19. Generated by immunoSEQ multiplex PCR, the TCRdb table keeps only in-frame clones and is missing some. The sample has 70,000 or so clones; more than 75% are singletons. Material: peripheral blood. The receptors shown here come from a human donor in a cohort sampled during active COVID-19.

This CDR3 reads CAGAGTGDNEQYF. Written as DNA, the CDR3 is TGTGCCGGTGCCGGGACAGGGGACAACGAGCAGTACTTC. The V call is TRBV2, the J call TRBJ2-7; TRBD1 matches 10 bases. Per germline, CDR1 SNHLY and CDR2 FYNNEI. Unmatched junction bases numbered 9, after V lost 11 bases and J lost 5 bases. CDR3 length equals 13 residues.

This chain links TRBV7-2 with TRBJ1-1; the match to TRBD1 covers 10 bases. Germline CDR1 SGHTA, CDR2 FQGNSA. Trimming removed 3 bases from V and 1 base from J; junction bases left unmatched: 8. The CDR3 length is 17 residues. The CDR3: CASSFLPGQGKNTEAFF. The CDR3, as DNA: TGTGCCAGCAGCTTCCTACCGGGACAGGGGAAGAACACTGAAGCTTTCTTT.

V and J are TRBV6-2 or TRBV6-3 and TRBJ2-7; 7 bases are a match to TRBD1. V lost 4 bases and J lost 2; bases outside the gene matches: 5. The germline V gene has CDR1 MNHEY and CDR2 SVGEGT. The CDR3 length is 14 residues. The CDR3 is CASSLDREPYEQYF. Written as DNA, the CDR3 is TGTGCCAGCAGTTTAGACAGGGAACCCTACGAGCAGTACTTC.

V and J are TRBV29-1 and TRBJ2-7; TRBD2 is a possible D gene (5 bases). V was shortened by 7 bases and J by 6 bases, with 16 bases between the two germline ends. CDR1 and CDR2 from the germline V gene are SQVTM and ANQGSEA. CDR3 length: 12 amino acids. The CDR3 sequence is CSAAGSRSEQYF. The CDR3, as DNA: TGCAGCGCGGCGGGTAGCCGCAGCGAGCAGTACTTC.

The chain employs TRBV4-1 and TRBJ2-4; 7 positions agree with TRBD1. CDR3 length equals 15 residues. V was clipped by 6 bases and J by 8 bases; unmatched bases: 13. Germline CDR1 and CDR2: MGHRA and YSYEKL. The CDR3 nucleotides read TGCGCCAGCAGATCGGGGACAGCACTAAGGGACATTCAGTACTTC. This gives the protein CASRSGTALRDIQYF.

V is TRBV30 and J is TRBJ2-1; 9 nucleotides match TRBD2. CDR1 GTSNPN and CDR2 SVGIG come from the germline V gene (reference sequence). Trimming removed 2 bases from V and 3 bases from J; junction bases left unmatched: 8. The CDR3 sequence is 16 residues long. CDR3 amino acids: CAWSPVLAGIYNEQFF. The CDR3 bases are TGTGCCTGGAGTCCCGTTCTAGCGGGAATCTACAATGAGCAGTTCTTC.

The V gene is TRBV19, the J gene TRBJ2-3; 10 nucleotides agree with TRBD2. This CDR3 has 16 residues. Trimming removed 4 bases from V and 4 bases from J; junction bases left unmatched: 8. Looked up from germline, CDR1 is LNHDA and CDR2 is SQIVND (reference sequence). As DNA, the CDR3 is TGTGCCAGTAGTACTCCCGGGACTAGCGAGGCAGATACGCAGTATTTT. This codes for CASSTPGTSEADTQYF.

The genes are TRBV7-3 and TRBJ2-7; 8 bases map to TRBD2. The V gene end was trimmed by 5 bases and the J gene end by 6 bases; junction bases not matched to a gene: 9. This CDR3 has 14 residues. The germline gives CDR1 SGHTA, CDR2 FQGTGA. CDR3 DNA sequence: TGTGCCAGCAGCCCGGGGGGGGCGATCGTCGAGCAGTACTTC. This encodes CASSPGGAIVEQYF.

This clone was detected only a few times. V gene TRBV6-2 or TRBV6-3 combines with J gene TRBJ2-7; 12 nucleotides match TRBD2. The germline CDR1 and CDR2 sequences are MNHEY and SVGEGT. The CDR3 is 22 amino acids. V trimming: 6 bases; J trimming: 7 bases; junction bases outside the gene matches: 31. The CDR3 is CASSRSTPSGRGGPRVLKEQYF. CDR3 nucleotides: TGTGCCAGCAGCCGTAGTACGCCTAGCGGGAGGGGGGGGCCGAGGGTACTTAAAGAGCAGTACTTC.

This chain connects TRBV7-9 to TRBJ2-1; D remains unclear. This CDR3 is 12 amino acids long. The ends were cut back, 2 bases at V and 8 bases at J, with 7 bases in the middle. Looked up from germline, CDR1 is SEHNR and CDR2 is FQNEAQ (reference sequence). Here the CDR3 reads CASSLLSDEQFF. The CDR3 DNA sequence: TGTGCCAGCAGCTTACTGAGCGATGAGCAGTTCTTC.

This clone qualifies as medium-sized. This chain connects TRBV18 to TRBJ1-4, with 7 bases identical to TRBD1. The V gene end was trimmed by 4 bases and the J gene end by 5 bases; junction bases not matched to a gene: 7. Per germline, CDR1 KGHSH and CDR2 LQKENI. The CDR3 length is 15 residues. The CDR3 reads CASSLRSQGNEKLFF. The CDR3 region has the DNA TGTGCCAGCTCACTCCGATCACAGGGGAATGAAAAACTGTTTTTT.

A single count supports this clone. The V gene is TRBV7-2, the J gene TRBJ1-2; 7 nucleotides match TRBD1. V lost 1 base, J lost 12 bases, and 2 bases stayed unmatched. Looked up from germline, CDR1 is SGHTA and CDR2 is FQGNSA. There are 11 residues in the CDR3. The CDR3 coding sequence is TGTGCCAGCAGCTTAGGACAGGGCCACACCTTC. Its translation is CASSLGQGHTF. The variable domain in full, completed from reference TRBV7-2 and TRBJ1-2, reads GAGVSQSPSNKVTEKGKDVELRCDPISGHTALYWYRQSLGQGLEFLIYFQGNSAPDKSGLPSDRFSAERTGGSVSTLTIQRTQQEDSAVYLCASSLGQGHTFGSGTRLTVV.

As DNA, the CDR3 is TGTGCCAGCAGGCATAGCTCTGGAAACACCATATATTTT. Translating gives CASRHSSGNTIYF. V and J are TRBV7-2 and TRBJ1-3; D is uncertain. The CDR3 has 13 amino acids. Germline CDR1 reads SGHTA; CDR2 reads FQGNSA. The ends were cut back, 6 bases at V and 0 bases at J, with 6 bases in the middle.

V gene TRBV20-1 combines with J gene TRBJ2-7; the match to TRBD1 covers 9 bases. The CDR3 sequence is 13 residues long. V shed 3 bases and J 2 bases; nucleotides not matched to a gene: 2. Germline V gene lookup returns CDR1 DFQATT and CDR2 SNEGSKA (reference sequence). The CDR3 DNA is TGCAGTGCTAGTTGGGACAGGGCCTACGAGCAGTACTTC. It specifies CSASWDRAYEQYF.

This chain links TRBV19 with TRBJ2-7, with D maybe TRBD2 (5 bases). The CDR3 contains 15 residues. V was pared by 3 bases and J by 0 bases, with 12 bases between. Germline loops: CDR1 LNHDA, CDR2 SQIVND (reference sequence). This CDR3 is CASSIFSGSSYEQYF. As DNA, the CDR3 is TGTGCCAGTAGTATTTTCAGTGGGAGCTCCTACGAGCAGTACTTC.

The chain employs TRBV28 and TRBJ2-7, with D tentatively TRBD2 (6 bases). With 6 bases removed from V and 6 bases from J, the gap between germline ends came to 18 bases. Germline loops: CDR1 MDHEN, CDR2 SYDVKM. CDR3 length: 14 amino acids. Here the CDR3 DNA reads TGTGCCAGCAGCATTAGACTAGTGGGGGGCGAGCAGTACTTC. As protein: CASSIRLVGGEQYF.

The J gene is TRBJ2-3, the V gene TRBV6-2 or TRBV6-3; TRBD2 matches 7 bases. This CDR3 is 15 amino acids long. Germline-derived CDR1 and CDR2 are MNHEY and SVGEGT. J gave up 3 bases and V 6 bases, and 9 bases lay outside the gene matches. CDR3 coding DNA: TGTGCCAGCAGCCCCCTTTCCGGGAGGACAGATACGCAGTATTTT. This translates into CASSPLSGRTDTQYF.

The V and J genes are TRBV2 and TRBJ2-3, with D possibly TRBD1 on 5 matching bases. The CDR3 has 15 amino acids. V lost 8 bases and J 4 bases, leaving 19 bases between the germline ends. The germline gives CDR1 SNHLY, CDR2 FYNNEI. The CDR3 nucleotides read TGTGCCAGCGGGGTGATGGGGCTTCTGCCAGATACGCAGTATTTT. This codes for CASGVMGLLPDTQYF.

CDR3 sequence (DNA): TGTGCCAGCAGCTTCAGCGGGGCGGACTACAATGAGCAGTTCTTC. Translating gives CASSFSGADYNEQFF. This sequence joins TRBV7-3 and TRBJ2-1; 7 bases align to TRBD2. Trimming cost V 3 bases and J 3 bases; bases outside gene matches: 5. This CDR3 spans 15 amino acids. CDR1 is SGHTA, CDR2 FQGTGA, per germline. The full variable domain, rest sourced from reference TRBV7-3 and TRBJ2-1, is GAGVSQTPSNKVTEKGKYVELRCDPISGHTALYWYRQSLGQGPEFLIYFQGTGAADDSGLPNDRFFAVRPEGSVSTLKIQRTERGDSAVYLCASSFSGADYNEQFFGPGTRLTVL.

CDR3 DNA sequence: TGTGCCACCAGCAGAGATCGAGCGGCCCTATCCTACGAGCAGTACTTC. This gives the protein CATSRDRAALSYEQYF. V usage is TRBV15 and J usage is TRBJ2-7; D might be TRBD2 (5 bases). The CDR3 is made up of 16 amino acids. Germline V lookup: CDR1 LNHNV, CDR2 YYDKDF (reference sequence). Trimming stripped 0 bases from V and 1 base from J, with 13 bases between.

The CDR3 DNA reads as TGTGCCAGCAGTAGCCACAGGGGGATTCCCTACGAGCAGTACTTC. Protein product: CASSSHRGIPYEQYF. The J gene is TRBJ2-7, the V gene TRBV6-2 or TRBV6-3; 8 bases agree with TRBD1. Germline CDR1 reads MNHEY; CDR2 reads SVGEGT. V was pared by 5 bases and J by 2 bases, with 8 bases of the junction left unmatched. The CDR3 extends over 15 amino acids.

This chain uses TRBV6-1 with TRBJ2-5; TRBD1 matches at 11 bases. The CDR3 spans 16 residues. Germline CDR1 MNHNS, CDR2 SASEGT. V trimming: 2 bases; J trimming: 1 base; junction bases outside the gene matches: 3. CDR3 DNA: TGTGCCAGCAGTGAATGGACAGGGGGCCTCCAAGAGACCCAGTACTTC. Amino acid sequence: CASSEWTGGLQETQYF.